The 17 T cell receptor beta chains reported below all come from one sample, sequenced in a study of blood T cells in healthy people across ages. With a J-beta primer mix and a sample-barcoded 5' primer, a second PCR ran roughly 6 to 11 cycles. From the 5' RACE reads, TCRdb called clonotypes with MiXCR, one entry per CDR3 protein. This table has around 780,000 distinct CDR3 sequences, around a quarter appearing once. Another study also made use of these data, one on T cells of mothers and their children.

The sequenced sample consisted of blood. The receptor set was obtained from a boy between 10 and 17 years old in good health.

CDR3 nucleotide sequence: TGTGCCAGCAACCAACAGGGATCCAAAAACATTCAGTACTTC. Its translation: CASNQQGSKNIQYF. The J gene is TRBJ2-4, the V gene TRBV28; a weak D match, TRBD1 (6 bases). The CDR3 sequence is 14 residues long. V lost 7 bases, J lost 2 bases, and 12 bases lay in between. Germline V gene data show CDR1 as MDHEN and CDR2 as SYDVKM.

This clonotype was found many times. The V gene is TRBV7-2, the J gene TRBJ2-1; D might be TRBD1 (6 bases). V gave up 7 bases and J gave up 2 bases, with 12 bases separating them. This CDR3 contains 14 residues. Germline values: CDR1 SGHTA, CDR2 FQGNSA. The CDR3 bases are TGTGCCAGCACCCGGGACAACCCCTACAATGAGCAGTTCTTC. Translation: CASTRDNPYNEQFF. Filled out from reference TRBV7-2 and TRBJ2-1, the complete variable domain reads GAGVSQSPSNKVTEKGKDVELRCDPISGHTALYWYRQSLGQGLEFLIYFQGNSAPDKSGLPSDRFSAERTGGSVSTLTIQRTQQEDSAVYLCASTRDNPYNEQFFGPGTRLTVL.

The V call is TRBV18, the J call TRBJ1-4, with a possible D match to TRBD1 (6 bases). V lost 5 bases, J lost 6 bases, and 16 bases lay in between. The CDR3 sequence is 15 residues long. Germline assignment: CDR1 KGHSH and CDR2 LQKENI. The CDR3 DNA is TGTGCCAGCTCAGGGACACCCGGACGAGATGAAAAACTGTTTTTT. Encoded protein: CASSGTPGRDEKLFF.

The chain is built from TRBV12-3 or TRBV12-4 and TRBJ1-2; D ambiguous. CDR3 size: 16 residues. V was clipped by 4 bases and J by 3 bases, with 18 bases between them. This CDR3 is CASSSPTWGLDYGYTF. DNA of the CDR3: TGTGCCAGCAGTTCCCCGACATGGGGTTTGGACTATGGCTACACCTTC.

The V gene is TRBV12-3 or TRBV12-4, the J gene TRBJ2-5, with D hard to call. Judging by the DNA end, TRBJ2-1 fits better; the J call may be wrong. The CDR3 contains 12 residues. The CDR3 here is CASSRRDSEQFF. The CDR3 DNA sequence: TGTGCCAGCAGTCGAAGGGATAGTGAGCAGTTCTTC.

The V gene is TRBV27, the J gene TRBJ2-3; TRBD1 is a possible D gene (6 bases). The CDR3 is 14 residues long. The V end lost 5 bases, the J end lost 2 bases, and 11 bases lay between the germline ends. The germline V gene encodes CDR1 MNHEY and CDR2 SMNVEV (reference sequence). CDR3 nucleotides: TGTGCCAGCAGTAGGGGGTACTACACAGATACGCAGTATTTT. This encodes CASSRGYYTDTQYF.

The chain recombines TRBV7-3 with TRBJ2-5; TRBD1 matches at 9 bases. The J call could be wrong; TRBJ2-1 is a better fit for the DNA end. CDR3 length equals 14 residues. CDR1 SGHTA and CDR2 FQGTGA come from the germline V gene. The CDR3 DNA is TGTGCCAGCAGCCAGGGACAGGGTGTCAATGAGCAGTTCTTC. Translating it yields CASSQGQGVNEQFF.

This clonotype was observed once. Being one base from a much bigger clone, this may be a read error. No conserved phenylalanine or tryptophan ends this CDR3, so it is likely a read error. The CDR3 reads CASSRGSTDTQYS. The CDR3 bases are TGTGCCAGCAGCCGGGGGAGCACAGATACGCAGTATTCT. The chain is built from TRBV12-3 or TRBV12-4 and TRBJ2-3, with a weak D call TRBD2 (6 bases). The CDR3 contains 13 residues. V was pared by 6 bases and J by 0 bases, with 7 bases between.

The chain employs TRBV29-1 and TRBJ2-7; D may be TRBD1 (6 bases). The CDR3 spans 15 residues. In germline, CDR1 is SQVTM, CDR2 ANQGSEA. The germline V and J ends were trimmed by 2 bases and 0 bases, with 14 bases remaining between them. The CDR3 bases are TGCAGCGTTGAAAGCAGGACAGCTTACTCCTACGAGCAGTACTTC. As protein: CSVESRTAYSYEQYF.

The table lists this clonotype with a few counts. This sequence joins TRBV27 and TRBJ2-7; D is possibly TRBD1 (6 bases). This CDR3 comprises 15 residues. Trimming shortened V by 4 bases and J by 4 bases, and 17 bases separated the two germline ends. Germline V gene sequence: CDR1 MNHEY, CDR2 SMNVEV (reference sequence). The CDR3 region has the DNA TGTGCCAGCAGTTCACTCACAGACAGGCATTACGAGCAGTACTTC. This sequence encodes CASSSLTDRHYEQYF.

The V gene is TRBV12-3 or TRBV12-4, the J gene TRBJ2-2; D perhaps matches TRBD1 (6 bases). V was clipped by 3 bases and J by 3 bases, with 11 bases between them. The CDR3 length is 15 residues. The CDR3 DNA is TGTGCCAGCAGTTTTGTACAGGGTTACACCGGGGAGCTGTTTTTT. This translates into CASSFVQGYTGELFF.

The chain has TRBV4-1 and TRBJ2-3, with a tentative D call TRBD1 (5 bases). CDR1 and CDR2 (germline): MGHRA, YSYEKL. Between the trimmed V and J ends, which lost 0 bases and 8 bases, there was a span of 21 bases. The CDR3 is 17 residues long. The CDR3 spells CASSQDSAGMGWGTQYF. The CDR3 DNA sequence: TGCGCCAGCAGCCAAGATTCGGCAGGGATGGGATGGGGTACGCAGTATTTT.

The V and J genes are TRBV28 and TRBJ2-5; the D gene is possibly TRBD2 (5 bases). V was cut by 10 bases and J by 5 bases, with 14 bases left in between. Germline lookup yields CDR1 MDHEN and CDR2 SYDVKM. The CDR3 has 12 residues. As DNA, the CDR3 is TGTGCCATTAGGAGATCGGGGGAGACCCAGTACTTC. This sequence encodes CAIRRSGETQYF.

J is TRBJ2-5 and V is TRBV5-1; no firm D call. The CDR3 is 17 amino acids. Germline CDR1 SGHRS, CDR2 YFSETQ. V was clipped by 2 bases and J by 1 base, with 18 bases between them. The CDR3 nucleotides read TGCGCCAGCAGCTTTCCTAGGTGGCGTCCAACCCAAGAGACCCAGTACTTC. Residues: CASSFPRWRPTQETQYF.

There are many counts of this clonotype. This rearrangement joins TRBV12-3 or TRBV12-4 to TRBJ2-5, with 10 bases lining up with TRBD2. This CDR3 contains 13 residues. V shed 5 bases, J shed 9 bases, and the junction held 6 bases outside the gene matches. The CDR3 DNA reads as TGTGCCAGCAGTCCTGGACTAGCGGTTGCCCAGTACTTC. It translates to CASSPGLAVAQYF.

This clonotype occurred many times. Here the CDR3 DNA reads TGTGCCATCAGTGACCCCGACAGGGAGAGCACAGATACGCAGTATTTT. Translated: CAISDPDRESTDTQYF. This sequence joins TRBV10-3 and TRBJ2-3; 7 nucleotides match TRBD1. With V trimmed by 3 bases and J by 0 bases, 6 bases remained unmatched. The CDR3 is 16 amino acids. The germline CDR1 and CDR2 sequences are ENHRY and SYGVKD.

This clonotype was seen a handful of times. The chain couples TRBV6-5 to TRBJ2-5, with D possibly being TRBD2 (7 bases). The J call may be in error: the DNA end matches TRBJ2-1 better. The CDR3 totals 13 residues. Germline assignment: CDR1 MNHEY and CDR2 SVGAGI. In nucleotides, the CDR3 is TGTGCCAGCCTTCCCCTTTGGGGGGGCGAGCAGTTCTTC. Translation gives CASLPLWGGEQFF.